One and the same sample provided the 8 T cell receptor beta chains below, sequenced in a study of T-cell memory formation after mild COVID-19. TCRdb re-called the 5' RACE reads through MiXCR, storing one row per CDR3 protein. The profile shows 300,000 to 400,000 distinct CDR3 sequences, roughly 15% of them singletons. Sequencing was carried out using PBMCs or a T cell subset sorted from them (not recorded which). The source of these receptors is a man aged 18 to 35 who had mild COVID-19 (a few samples of this study predate the infection). Cell type and time point are not known.

Turning to this clonotype: A junction end diverges from the germline sequence, so it may reflect a read error. This chain connects TRBV29-1 to TRBJ2-7, with 10 bases fitting TRBD1. This CDR3 region has 13 residues. Germline CDR1 and CDR2: SQVTM and ANQGSEA. This CDR3 reads CSAALGTGVPDLF. The DNA of the CDR3 is TGCAGCGCCGCCCTCGGGACAGGGGTCCCGGATCTCTTC.

This clonotype came up a few times. V is TRBV18 and J is TRBJ2-3, with no clear D. CDR1 is KGHSH, CDR2 LQKENI, per germline. Trimming took off 4 bases at V and 1 base at J, with 9 bases between the two ends. The CDR3 sequence is 14 residues long. The CDR3 coding sequence is TGTGCCAGCTCACTTCTGCCGGGCACAGATACGCAGTATTTT. It specifies CASSLLPGTDTQYF.

This clonotype came up a few times. This sequence joins TRBV20-1 and TRBJ2-3; D is uncertain. The CDR3 runs to 14 residues. Germline assignment: CDR1 DFQATT and CDR2 SNEGSKA (reference sequence). V lost 2 bases and J 2 bases, leaving 11 bases between the germline ends. CDR3 bases: TGCAGTGCTAGAAATCCCGCCCTCACAGATACGCAGTATTTT. It encodes CSARNPALTDTQYF.

This clonotype was recorded a few times. The chain carries TRBV9 and TRBJ1-6; maybe TRBD1 (5 bases). This CDR3 spans 13 amino acids. The germline V gene has CDR1 SGDLS and CDR2 YYNGEE. The V end was cut by 5 bases, the J end by 7 bases, with 10 bases between. This CDR3 reads CASRTDLNSPLHF. The CDR3, as DNA: TGTGCCAGCAGGACAGACCTCAATTCACCCCTCCACTTT. Supplemented by reference TRBV9 and TRBJ1-6, the full variable domain reads DSGVTQTPKHLITATGQRVTLRCSPRSGDLSVYWYQQSLDQGLQFLIQYYNGEERAKGNILERFSAQQFPDLHSELNLSSLELGDSALYFCASRTDLNSPLHFGNGTRLTVT.

This clonotype was recorded many times. The chain recombines TRBV7-3 with TRBJ2-5, with 10 positions matching TRBD1. Trimming cost V 5 bases and J 1 base; bases outside gene matches: 1. This CDR3 comprises 14 residues. CDR1 and CDR2 from the germline V gene are SGHTA and FQGTGA. This chain's CDR3 is CASSRTGGQETQYF. The CDR3 DNA reads as TGTGCCAGCAGCCGGACAGGGGGCCAAGAGACCCAGTACTTC.

This clonotype appeared a few times. The CDR3 sequence is CASSLYRNSYEQYF. For the CDR3, the DNA is TGTGCCAGCAGTTTATATCGGAACTCCTACGAGCAGTACTTC. V is TRBV27 and J is TRBJ2-7; D not certain. Trimming shortened V by 1 base and J by 0 bases, and 7 bases separated the two germline ends. Per germline, CDR1 MNHEY and CDR2 SMNVEV (reference sequence). This CDR3 region has 14 residues.

There are a few counts of this clonotype. The chain recombines TRBV5-5 with TRBJ2-2; D tentatively reads TRBD1 or TRBD2 (5 bases each). Trimming removed 4 bases at V and 7 bases at J, with 14 bases between. From germline, CDR1 is SGHKS and CDR2 YYEKEE (reference sequence). This CDR3 comprises 14 residues. The DNA for the CDR3 is TGTGCCAGCAGCCCGGATGGGGGATTCGGGGAGCTGTTTTTT. Its protein is CASSPDGGFGELFF.

This clonotype appeared a few times. The chain recombines TRBV9 with TRBJ2-5, with TRBD2 identical over 9 bases. Germline CDR1 SGDLS, CDR2 YYNGEE. Trimming removed 0 bases from V and 5 bases from J; junction bases left unmatched: 5. The CDR3 loop spans 15 amino acids. CDR3 DNA sequence: TGTGCCAGCAGCGTAGCGGCGGGGGGGTACGAGACCCAGTACTTC. Its translation is CASSVAAGGYETQYF.